Presented here are 14 T cell receptor beta chains from one specimen sequenced in a study of blood T cell repertoires in COVID-19. Profiled with immunoSEQ multiplex PCR; TCRdb holds only in-frame clones, not every one. Of about 300,000 clones in the sample, 90% are singletons; the top ten hold 6.5% to 8%. Material for sequencing was peripheral blood. The receptor set was obtained from a woman aged 30 to 39 with COVID-19, enrolled during active disease.

V usage is TRBV7-9 and J usage is TRBJ1-5; D gene unclear. Germline-derived CDR1 and CDR2 are SEHNR and FQNEAQ (reference sequence). Trimming stripped 3 bases from V and 0 bases from J, with 3 bases between. CDR3 length: 13 residues. The CDR3 here is CASSFGSNQPQHF. DNA for the CDR3: TGTGCCAGCAGCTTCGGTAGCAATCAGCCCCAGCATTTT.

The gene calls are TRBV9 and TRBJ2-1; 8 bases fit TRBD2. Germline V lookup: CDR1 SGDLS, CDR2 YYNGEE. The CDR3 loop spans 13 amino acids. V lost 3 bases to trimming and J lost 10 bases; unmatched junction nucleotides: 6. The CDR3: CASSGAGVGEQFF. The CDR3 DNA is TGTGCCAGCAGCGGAGCGGGAGTAGGGGAGCAGTTCTTC. Looking up the rest from reference TRBV9 and TRBJ2-1 gives the full variable domain: DSGVTQTPKHLITATGQRVTLRCSPRSGDLSVYWYQQSLDQGLQFLIQYYNGEERAKGNILERFSAQQFPDLHSELNLSSLELGDSALYFCASSGAGVGEQFFGPGTRLTVL.

The J gene is TRBJ1-1, the V gene TRBV27; D is unresolved. This CDR3 is built from 13 residues. Trimming stripped 6 bases from V and 0 bases from J, with 8 bases between. Per the germline V gene, CDR1 is MNHEY and CDR2 is SMNVEV (reference sequence). The CDR3 nucleotides read TGTGCCAGCAGAGAGTGGTTGAACACTGAAGCTTTCTTT. Residues: CASREWLNTEAFF.

V and J are TRBV3-1 (or the pseudogene TRBV3-2) and TRBJ2-1; 7 bases line up with TRBD2. The CDR3 has 16 amino acids. V gave up 4 bases and J gave up 1 base; unmatched junction bases: 7. From germline, CDR1 is LGHDT and CDR2 YNNKEL (reference sequence). Here the CDR3 reads CASSLSGFYSYNEQFF. The CDR3 DNA reads as TGTGCCAGCAGCCTTAGCGGGTTTTATTCCTACAATGAGCAGTTCTTC.

This chain connects TRBV29-1 to TRBJ2-7; 9 nucleotides match TRBD2. The CDR3 loop spans 14 amino acids. Germline V gene data show CDR1 as SQVTM and CDR2 as ANQGSEA. The V segment lost 1 base and the J segment 4 bases; nucleotides outside the gene matches: 5. The DNA for the CDR3 is TGCAGCGTTGAAGTAGCGGGAGCCTTTTACGAGCAGTACTTC. This sequence encodes CSVEVAGAFYEQYF.

A remark on this clone: The sample carries other DNA sequences with the same CDR3. CDR3: CASSQVLAGETQYF. In nucleotides, the CDR3 is TGTGCCAGCAGCCAAGTCCTAGCCGGCGAGACCCAGTACTTC. This rearrangement joins TRBV3-1 (or the pseudogene TRBV3-2) to TRBJ2-5; tentative D call: TRBD2 (5 bases). The germline gives CDR1 LGHDT, CDR2 YNNKEL (reference sequence). The CDR3 has 14 residues. V lost 1 base, J lost 5 bases, and 11 bases lay in between.

The rearrangement links TRBV19 to TRBJ2-7; TRBD1 matches at 10 bases. Germline trimming cut 3 bases from V and 5 bases from J; bases unmatched to any gene: 4. Germline CDR1 is LNHDA and CDR2 is SQIVND (reference sequence). The CDR3 totals 14 residues. The CDR3 region is CASSIMTGGNEQYF. The CDR3 DNA reads TGTGCCAGTAGTATTATGACAGGGGGCAACGAGCAGTACTTC.

The rearrangement links TRBV5-4 to TRBJ2-7; 9 positions agree with TRBD1. The CDR3 has 14 amino acids. Germline V gene lookup returns CDR1 SGHNT and CDR2 YYREEE (reference sequence). V dropped 4 bases and J dropped 3; count of bases not matched to a gene: 5. This CDR3 is CASSPGQGYYEQYF. Written as DNA, the CDR3 is TGTGCCAGCAGCCCGGGACAGGGCTACTACGAGCAGTACTTC. Full variable domain (remainder filled in from reference TRBV5-4 and TRBJ2-7): ETGVTQSPTHLIKTRGQQVTLRCSSQSGHNTVSWYQQALGQGPQFIFQYYREEENGRGNFPPRFSGLQFPNYSSELNVNALELDDSALYLCASSPGQGYYEQYFGPGTRLTVT.

This clone was seen only a few times. The J gene is TRBJ2-7, the V gene TRBV2; 7 bases fit TRBD2. V shed 7 bases, J shed 0 bases, and the junction held 12 bases outside the gene matches. Germline V gene sequence: CDR1 SNHLY, CDR2 FYNNEI. This CDR3 comprises 16 residues. CDR3 in DNA: TGTGCCAGCACCCAAGGGGTAGCGGGTAGCTCCTACGAGCAGTACTTC. Translating it yields CASTQGVAGSSYEQYF.

The chain uses TRBV2 and TRBJ2-5; 12 bases agree with TRBD2. The germline V gene has CDR1 SNHLY and CDR2 FYNNEI. CDR3 length: 14 residues. V dropped 8 bases and J dropped 1; count of bases not matched to a gene: 2. The DNA of the CDR3 is TGTGCCAGCCAGGGACTAGCGGGCCAAGAGACCCAGTACTTC. This encodes CASQGLAGQETQYF.

The J gene is TRBJ2-2, the V gene TRBV9, with 7 bases lining up with TRBD2. Germline loops: CDR1 SGDLS, CDR2 YYNGEE. This CDR3 comprises 15 residues. V was clipped by 1 base and J by 6 bases; unmatched bases: 6. The CDR3 sequence: CASSVTGTTAGELFF. In DNA form, the CDR3 reads TGTGCCAGCAGCGTAACCGGGACTACGGCCGGGGAGCTGTTTTTT.

The genes are TRBV12-3 or TRBV12-4 and TRBJ2-3; D may be TRBD2 (6 bases). This CDR3 spans 13 amino acids. The V end lost 8 bases, the J end lost 2 bases, and 11 bases lay between the germline ends. The CDR3 reads CASSGADTDTQYF. CDR3 DNA: TGTGCCAGCTCGGGAGCGGACACAGATACGCAGTATTTT.

The chain is built from TRBV27 and TRBJ2-2; tentatively, D is TRBD2 (5 bases). The CDR3 runs to 13 residues. Germline lookup yields CDR1 MNHEY and CDR2 SMNVEV (reference sequence). V dropped 0 bases and J dropped 6 bases, with 5 bases sitting between them. CDR3 nucleotides: TGTGCCAGCAGTTTATCCGGGGCCGGGGAGCTGTTTTTT. It specifies CASSLSGAGELFF.

This clone was detected only a few times. The gene calls are TRBV7-2 and TRBJ1-2, with D tentatively TRBD1 (6 bases). From germline, CDR1 is SGHTA and CDR2 FQGNSA. There are 15 residues in the CDR3. Trimming removed 5 bases at V and 0 bases at J, with 13 bases between. The CDR3 sequence is CASSLLGGPNYGYTF. The CDR3 DNA follows: TGTGCCAGCAGCCTTTTAGGGGGACCTAACTATGGCTACACCTTC.